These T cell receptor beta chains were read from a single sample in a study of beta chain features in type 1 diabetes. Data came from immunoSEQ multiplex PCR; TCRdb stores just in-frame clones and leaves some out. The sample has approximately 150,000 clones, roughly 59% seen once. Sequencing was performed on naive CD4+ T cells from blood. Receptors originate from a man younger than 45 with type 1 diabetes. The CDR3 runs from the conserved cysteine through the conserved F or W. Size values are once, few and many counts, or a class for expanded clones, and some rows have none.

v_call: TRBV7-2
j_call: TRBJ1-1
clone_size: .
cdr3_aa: CASSLGQLGGVAFF

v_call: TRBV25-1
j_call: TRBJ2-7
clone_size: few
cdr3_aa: CASSNPGPVSYEQYF

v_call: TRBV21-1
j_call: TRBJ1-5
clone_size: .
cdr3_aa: CARQDNNQPQHF

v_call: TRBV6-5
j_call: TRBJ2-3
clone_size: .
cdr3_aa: CASSTSTSSDTQYF

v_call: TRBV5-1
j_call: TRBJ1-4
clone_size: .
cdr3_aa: CASSLEQGVEKLFF

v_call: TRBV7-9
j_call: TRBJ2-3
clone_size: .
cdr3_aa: CASSTEPQSLQYF

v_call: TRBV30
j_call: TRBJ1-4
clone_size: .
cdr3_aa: CAWSVGTANEKLFF

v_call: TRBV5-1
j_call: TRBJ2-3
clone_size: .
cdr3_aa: CASSWGRGQDTDTQYF

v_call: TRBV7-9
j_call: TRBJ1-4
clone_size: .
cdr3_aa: CASSLEGGNEKLFF

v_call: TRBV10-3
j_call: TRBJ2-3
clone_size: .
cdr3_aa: CAIMVRGGYQGSDTQYF

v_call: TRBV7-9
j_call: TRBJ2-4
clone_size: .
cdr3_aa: CASSLAPLADKNIQYF

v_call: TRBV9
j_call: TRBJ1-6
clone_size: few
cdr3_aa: CASSVFGQGRNSPLHF

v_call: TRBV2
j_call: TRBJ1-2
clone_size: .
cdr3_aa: CASSPSYGYTF

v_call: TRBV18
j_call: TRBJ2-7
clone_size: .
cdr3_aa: CASSPLFRDRQYF

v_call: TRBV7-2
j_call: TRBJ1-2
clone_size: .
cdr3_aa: CASSLATDYGYTF

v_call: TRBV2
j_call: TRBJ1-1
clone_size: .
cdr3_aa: CASTSDRGLSEAFF

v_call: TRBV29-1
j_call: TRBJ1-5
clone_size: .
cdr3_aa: CSVADGSNQPQHF

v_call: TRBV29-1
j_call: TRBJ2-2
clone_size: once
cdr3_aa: CSVDIGSGTGELFF

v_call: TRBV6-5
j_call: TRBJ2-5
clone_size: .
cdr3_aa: CASSPGGIQETQYF

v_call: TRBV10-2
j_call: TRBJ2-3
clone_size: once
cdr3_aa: CASSEWTRDTQYF

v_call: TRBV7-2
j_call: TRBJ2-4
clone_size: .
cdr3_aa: CASSSVNIQYF

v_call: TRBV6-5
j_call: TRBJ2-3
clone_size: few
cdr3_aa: CASSYVLRGHTDTQYF

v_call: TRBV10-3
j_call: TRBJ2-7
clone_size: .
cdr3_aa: CAISASYEQYF

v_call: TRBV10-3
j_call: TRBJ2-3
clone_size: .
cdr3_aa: CAIRPRDYFTDTQYF

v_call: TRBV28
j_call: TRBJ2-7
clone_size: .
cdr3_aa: CASLRHAEPNYEQYF

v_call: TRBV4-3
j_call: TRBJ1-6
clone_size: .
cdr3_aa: CASRPTGEDNSPLHF

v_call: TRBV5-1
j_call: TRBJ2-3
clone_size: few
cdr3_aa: CASSGPTSTDTQYF

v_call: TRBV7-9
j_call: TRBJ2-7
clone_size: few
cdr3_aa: CASSLMLSYEQYF

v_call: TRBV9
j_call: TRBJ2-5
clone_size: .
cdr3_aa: CASSVLGGTQETQYF

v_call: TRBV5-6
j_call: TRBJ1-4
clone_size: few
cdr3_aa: CASSLDSEKLFF

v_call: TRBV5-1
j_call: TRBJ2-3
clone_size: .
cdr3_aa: CASSTTDTQYF

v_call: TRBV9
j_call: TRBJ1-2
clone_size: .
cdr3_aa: CASSVDLQGSYGYTF

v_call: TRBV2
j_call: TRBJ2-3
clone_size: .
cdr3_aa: CASSLTLSADTQYF

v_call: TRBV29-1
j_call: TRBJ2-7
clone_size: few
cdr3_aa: CSVEHQDRLPYEQYF

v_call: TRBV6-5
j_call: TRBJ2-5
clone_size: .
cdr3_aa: CASSFRRSKETQYF

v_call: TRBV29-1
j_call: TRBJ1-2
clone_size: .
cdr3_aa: CSVEPGGEGYTF

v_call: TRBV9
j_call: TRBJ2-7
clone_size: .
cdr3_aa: CASSGTGAVDEQYF

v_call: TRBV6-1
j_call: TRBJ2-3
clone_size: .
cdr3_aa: CASVSQGLQTDTQYF

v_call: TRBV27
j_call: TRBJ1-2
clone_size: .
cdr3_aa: CASSLSGNYGYTF

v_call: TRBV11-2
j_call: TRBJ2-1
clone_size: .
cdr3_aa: CASSLAVNEQFF

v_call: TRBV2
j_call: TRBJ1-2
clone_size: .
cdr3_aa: CASSVRQQDYGYTF

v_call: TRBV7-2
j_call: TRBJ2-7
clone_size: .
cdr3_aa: CASSLARSSYEQYF

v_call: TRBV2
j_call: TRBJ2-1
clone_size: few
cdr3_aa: CASALAPGEQFF